This T cell receptor beta chain originates from a study of T cells in narcolepsy. Study background: Patients with NT1 or NT2 and healthy control donors were enrolled.

The method was immunoSEQ multiplex PCR; TCRdb's version includes in-frame clones alone and lacks a portion of them. The sample has over 25,000 clones, about 80% seen once. The V gene lost 3 bases and the J gene lost 6 bases, with 19 bases spanning the gap. The CDR3 is 16 amino acids. Germline V gives CDR1 SGHDT, CDR2 YYEEEE. The chain links TRBV5-6 to TRBJ1-5, with TRBD1 as a possible D gene (6 bases). The sequenced sample consisted of CD45RA- memory CD4+ T cells from PBMCs. The sequence was obtained from a human donor with narcolepsy. CDR3 in DNA: TGTGCCAGCAGCTCGGGAGCCACAGGGTGGGTTCAGCCCCAGCATTTT. Amino acids: CASSSGATGWVQPQHF.